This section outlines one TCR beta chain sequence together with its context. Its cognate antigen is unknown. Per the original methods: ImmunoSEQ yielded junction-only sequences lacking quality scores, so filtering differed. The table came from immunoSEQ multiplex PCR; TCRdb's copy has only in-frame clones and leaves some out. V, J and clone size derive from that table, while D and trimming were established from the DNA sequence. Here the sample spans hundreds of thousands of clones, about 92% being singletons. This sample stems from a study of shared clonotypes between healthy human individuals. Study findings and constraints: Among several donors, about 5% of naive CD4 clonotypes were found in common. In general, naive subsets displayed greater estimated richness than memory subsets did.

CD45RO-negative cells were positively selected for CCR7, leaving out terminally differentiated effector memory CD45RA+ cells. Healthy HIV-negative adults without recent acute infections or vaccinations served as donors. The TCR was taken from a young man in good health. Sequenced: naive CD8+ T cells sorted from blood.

The CDR3 coding sequence is TGCGCCAGCAGCCAAGTACTTGCGGGCTCCTACAATGAGCAGTTCTTC. This gives the protein CASSQVLAGSYNEQFF. The chain carries TRBV4-3 and TRBJ2-1, with TRBD2 as a possible D gene (5 bases). Per germline, CDR1 LGHNA and CDR2 YSLEER. CDR3 length: 16 residues. Between the trimmed V and J ends, which lost 1 base and 0 bases, there was a span of 10 bases.